This TCR beta chain originates from a study of blood T cell repertoires in COVID-19. The overall study: Acute-phase and convalescent COVID-19 samples originated in the United States, Italy and Spain.

Everyone who took part was roughly 18 to 89 years old, and they came from 20 to 25 US areas. Authors' analysis steps: How many nucleated cells were present was estimated from reference gene primer amplification. Only in-frame clones appear in the TCRdb table, and some are missing; sequencing was by immunoSEQ multiplex PCR. That table furnishes V, J and clone size, whereas the DNA furnished D and trimming. The sample shows 200,000 or so clones, roughly 85% of them seen only once. This TCR was recovered from a woman in her thirties or forties with acute COVID-19. The sequenced sample was PBMCs or T cells enriched from blood (not recorded which).

The CDR3 reads CSVEDNHNEQFF. The CDR3 nucleotides read TGCAGCGTTGAGGACAACCACAATGAGCAGTTCTTC. The chain uses TRBV29-1 and TRBJ2-1, with D tentatively TRBD1 (5 bases). From germline, CDR1 is SQVTM and CDR2 ANQGSEA. The CDR3 extends over 12 amino acids. Trimming removed 3 bases at V and 5 bases at J, with 8 bases between.